The 23 T cell receptor beta chains in this list originate from one sample, sequenced in a study of T cell changes during pregnancy in multiple sclerosis. TCRdb's copy holds only in-frame clones and misses some; the assay was immunoSEQ multiplex PCR. This repertoire shows some 60,000 clones, just over 90% found once; its top ten account for approximately 1.2%. The sample was peripheral blood, taken in the second trimester of pregnancy. The source is a female donor with multiple sclerosis, enrolled in a pregnancy study.

CDR3 in DNA: TGCGCCAGCAGCCGGGGACAGGGGGCTACAGAAAGGGGCACTGAAGCTTTCTTT. The encoded protein is CASSRGQGATERGTEAFF. The rearrangement joins TRBV4-1 to TRBJ1-1; 12 bases align to TRBD1. Germline CDR1 is MGHRA and CDR2 is YSYEKL. J was trimmed by 4 bases and V by 4 bases; bases with no gene match: 13. The CDR3 totals 18 residues.

This clone was seen just once. This chain uses TRBV19 with TRBJ2-7, with D hard to call. Germline values: CDR1 LNHDA, CDR2 SQIVND (reference sequence). V lost 3 bases and J lost 0, with 9 bases in between. There are 14 residues in the CDR3. CDR3 sequence reads: CASSIIGFSYEQYF. The CDR3 DNA follows: TGTGCCAGTAGTATTATCGGTTTCTCCTACGAGCAGTACTTC.

The chain links TRBV18 to TRBJ2-7; 7 positions agree with TRBD1. Germline V CDR1 and CDR2: KGHSH, LQKENI. The CDR3 sequence is 16 residues long. Trimming at V came to 4 bases and at J to 2 bases, leaving 11 bases not matched to a gene. CDR3 DNA sequence: TGTGCCAGCTCACTAGCAACAGGGGTTACGACCTACGAGCAGTACTTC. Its translation is CASSLATGVTTYEQYF.

This clone has only one observation. CDR3 protein: CASSQEGEGIQETQYF. The CDR3 nucleotides are TGCGCCAGCAGCCAAGAGGGGGAGGGTATCCAAGAGACCCAGTACTTC. The rearrangement links TRBV4-3 to TRBJ2-5; 7 bases fit TRBD2. CDR3 length: 16 amino acids. The junction had 5 bases not matched to a gene; V was cut back by 0 bases and J by 1 base. Germline-derived CDR1 and CDR2 are LGHNA and YSLEER.

This CDR3 is CASSQVHTGIMEAFF. The CDR3 DNA follows: TGCGCCAGCAGCCAAGTCCACACAGGGATTATGGAAGCTTTCTTT. The chain uses TRBV4-1 and TRBJ1-1; a weak D match, TRBD1 (6 bases). Trimming pared 1 base from V and 8 bases from J, leaving 17 bases between. Germline CDR1 is MGHRA and CDR2 is YSYEKL. The CDR3 is 15 residues long.

The chain joins TRBV5-6 to TRBJ1-1, with D perhaps TRBD1 (5 bases). Germline CDR1 is SGHDT and CDR2 is YYEEEE. Trimming removed 0 bases from V and 3 bases from J, with 15 bases in between. CDR3 length: 16 amino acids. The CDR3 sequence: CASSLGFSKGDTEAFF. The CDR3, as DNA: TGTGCCAGCAGCTTGGGATTTTCGAAAGGGGACACTGAAGCTTTCTTT.

CDR3 region: CASSNRVPGTETQYF. Written as DNA, the CDR3 is TGTGCCAGCAGCAATCGAGTTCCGGGAACGGAGACCCAGTACTTC. The chain carries TRBV21-1 and TRBJ2-5; the table gives TRBD2 as D, unverified against the DNA. TRBV21-1 is a pseudogene segment. The CDR3 spans 15 residues.

This rearrangement joins TRBV28 to TRBJ1-2; TRBD1 is a possible D gene (5 bases). This CDR3 is built from 14 residues. Germline V gives CDR1 MDHEN, CDR2 SYDVKM. Between the trimmed V and J ends, which lost 3 bases and 5 bases, there was a span of 13 bases. The CDR3 spells CASSFVMGRYGYTF. CDR3 coding DNA: TGTGCCAGCAGTTTTGTTATGGGGCGGTATGGCTACACCTTC.

The rearrangement joins TRBV6-6 to TRBJ2-1; no reliable D call. The CDR3 spans 13 residues. In germline, CDR1 is MNHNY, CDR2 SVGAGI (reference sequence). Trimming pared 2 bases from V and 5 bases from J, leaving 7 bases between. CDR3 in amino acids: CASSYDRDNEQFF. DNA of the CDR3: TGTGCCAGCAGTTACGACCGGGACAATGAGCAGTTCTTC.

The chain carries TRBV28 and TRBJ2-7, with TRBD1 identical over 11 bases. Losses at the gene ends were 4 bases for V and 6 bases for J; bases not matched to a gene: 11. The CDR3 extends over 16 amino acids. Germline loops: CDR1 MDHEN, CDR2 SYDVKM. For the CDR3, the DNA is TGTGCCAGCAGTTCCCCCGGGGACAGGGGGAGTCTCGAGCAGTACTTC. Its translation is CASSSPGDRGSLEQYF.

V is TRBV29-1 and J is TRBJ1-2, with 9 nucleotides matching TRBD1. The CDR3 contains 15 residues. V lost 7 bases, J lost 8 bases, and 17 bases stayed unmatched. Germline V lookup: CDR1 SQVTM, CDR2 ANQGSEA. CDR3: CSATRDRDPWGGYTF. CDR3 coding DNA: TGCAGCGCCACCAGGGACAGGGACCCTTGGGGGGGCTACACCTTC.

The chain couples TRBV7-2 to TRBJ2-7; 16 bases align to TRBD2. Germline V gene sequence: CDR1 SGHTA, CDR2 FQGNSA. The V segment lost 3 bases and the J segment 6 bases; nucleotides outside the gene matches: 5. This CDR3 has 16 amino acids. In nucleotides, the CDR3 is TGTGCCAGCAGCTTCGGGACTAGCGGGGGGGTCGGCGAGCAGTACTTC. This gives the protein CASSFGTSGGVGEQYF.

The chain carries TRBV29-1 and TRBJ2-3; 12 bases line up with TRBD2. After removal of 5 bases from V and 4 bases from J, the junction contained 10 bases not matched to a gene. The CDR3 loop spans 16 amino acids. Germline V CDR1 and CDR2: SQVTM, ANQGSEA. CDR3 in amino acids: CSVSTSTSGGSDTQYF. The CDR3 nucleotides read TGCAGCGTTTCTACTTCGACTAGCGGGGGCTCAGATACGCAGTATTTT.

V gene TRBV11-1 combines with J gene TRBJ1-2, with D perhaps matching TRBD1 (5 bases). The CDR3 sequence is 14 residues long. The V end lost 4 bases, the J end lost 2 bases, and 11 bases lay between the germline ends. Germline V lookup: CDR1 SGHAT, CDR2 FQDESV (reference sequence). The CDR3, as DNA: TGTGCCAGCAGCTCCGGACATGGGAACTATGGCTACACCTTC. The encoded protein is CASSSGHGNYGYTF.

V usage is TRBV7-9 and J usage is TRBJ1-2; D possibly corresponds to TRBD1 (6 bases). Trimming took off 6 bases at V and 12 bases at J, with 14 bases between the two ends. CDR1 and CDR2 from the germline V gene are SEHNR and FQNEAQ (reference sequence). CDR3 size: 11 residues. CDR3 nucleotides: TGTGCCAGCAGTCCAGACAGGAGTGACACCTTC. This sequence encodes CASSPDRSDTF.

Here the CDR3 DNA reads TGCGCCAGCAGCTTGATTTATAGCGGGGGGGGAGCTCAAGAGACCCAGTACTTC. As protein: CASSLIYSGGGAQETQYF. The V and J genes are TRBV5-1 and TRBJ2-5, with TRBD2 matching over 11 bases. From germline, CDR1 is SGHRS and CDR2 YFSETQ. This CDR3 comprises 18 residues. V was clipped by 1 base and J by 2 bases; unmatched bases: 10.

The chain carries TRBV6-6 and TRBJ2-7; 7 nucleotides line up with TRBD1. CDR1 is MNHNY, CDR2 SVGAGI, per germline (reference sequence). V lost 6 bases, J lost 5 bases, and 13 bases stayed unmatched. The CDR3 has 15 residues. CDR3 region: CASSPFLTGSNEQYF. DNA for the CDR3: TGTGCCAGCAGCCCCTTCTTGACAGGGTCCAACGAGCAGTACTTC.

V is TRBV7-9 and J is TRBJ2-3; TRBD1 matches 9 bases. CDR3 length: 16 residues. Germline CDR1 and CDR2: SEHNR and FQNEAQ (reference sequence). Trimming at V came to 1 base and at J to 4 bases, leaving 6 bases not matched to a gene. CDR3 DNA: TGTGCCAGCAGCTTAGTTGTCGGGACAGGGTCAGATACGCAGTATTTT. Its translation: CASSLVVGTGSDTQYF.

The V call is TRBV6-6, the J call TRBJ2-7; 10 positions match TRBD1. V gave up 6 bases and J gave up 3 bases; unmatched junction bases: 8. Germline V gene sequence: CDR1 MNHNY, CDR2 SVGAGI (reference sequence). This CDR3 region has 15 residues. The CDR3 protein is CASSPGQGIFYEQYF. The CDR3 DNA is TGTGCCAGCAGCCCGGGACAGGGGATTTTCTACGAGCAGTACTTC.

This clone was counted once. The V gene is TRBV5-1, the J gene TRBJ2-5; 10 bases fit TRBD2. The CDR3 loop spans 17 amino acids. V was clipped by 0 bases and J by 2 bases; unmatched bases: 7. Germline V gives CDR1 SGHRS, CDR2 YFSETQ. The CDR3 here is CASSLGFSGGTQETQYF. The CDR3 nucleotides are TGCGCCAGCAGCTTGGGATTTAGCGGGGGGACTCAAGAGACCCAGTACTTC.

The chain has TRBV7-8 and TRBJ2-5; TRBD2 matches 13 bases. The CDR3 spans 15 residues. After removal of 5 bases from V and 4 bases from J, the junction contained 4 bases not matched to a gene. Germline CDR1 reads SGHVS; CDR2 reads FQNEAQ. DNA for the CDR3: TGTGCCAGCAGCCTCGGGACTAGCGGGGTAGAGACCCAGTACTTC. This translates into CASSLGTSGVETQYF.

This sequence joins TRBV30 and TRBJ2-3; perhaps TRBD2 as D (5 bases). V was cut by 2 bases and J by 8 bases, with 11 bases left in between. The germline CDR1 and CDR2 sequences are GTSNPN and SVGIG (reference sequence). The CDR3 has 12 residues. CDR3 amino acids: CAWSKDEGTQYF. CDR3 nucleotide sequence: TGTGCCTGGAGTAAGGACGAGGGTACGCAGTATTTT.

The V and J genes are TRBV5-1 and TRBJ1-1; the D gene is possibly TRBD1 (5 bases). Germline V CDR1 and CDR2: SGHRS, YFSETQ. Trimming removed 3 bases from V and 6 bases from J, with 12 bases in between. The CDR3 extends over 13 amino acids. CDR3 loop: CASSWGGGSEAFF. In nucleotides, the CDR3 is TGCGCCAGCAGCTGGGGCGGCGGATCTGAAGCTTTCTTT.